This T cell receptor (beta chain) was obtained from a study of T cells in Graves' hyperthyroidism and ophthalmopathy. Study observations and caveats: A 13 V-J model separated ophthalmopathy from stable hyperthyroidism.

Trimming removed 4 bases at V and 6 bases at J, with 11 bases between. Per the germline V gene, CDR1 is SGHAT and CDR2 is FQNNGV. The CDR3 loop spans 13 amino acids. This clonotype was observed a few times. Its specificity is not known. RNA transcripts gave rise to amplified TCR beta CDR3 regions. Primed by the HTBI set, a first-round RT-PCR was run on the TCR CDR3. TCRdb re-derived calls from the multiplex PCR reads in MiXCR, one entry per CDR3 protein. Among fewer than 700,000 distinct CDR3 sequences listed, roughly 15% were seen once. The chain joins TRBV11-2 to TRBJ2-3; D possibly matches TRBD1 or TRBD2 (5 bases each). The TCR originated in a woman aged 25 to 39 with Graves' hyperthyroidism. The sequencing sample was made of blood. Here the CDR3 reads CASSSSWGDTQYF. CDR3 DNA sequence: TGTGCCAGCAGCTCCAGTTGGGGGGATACGCAGTATTTT.